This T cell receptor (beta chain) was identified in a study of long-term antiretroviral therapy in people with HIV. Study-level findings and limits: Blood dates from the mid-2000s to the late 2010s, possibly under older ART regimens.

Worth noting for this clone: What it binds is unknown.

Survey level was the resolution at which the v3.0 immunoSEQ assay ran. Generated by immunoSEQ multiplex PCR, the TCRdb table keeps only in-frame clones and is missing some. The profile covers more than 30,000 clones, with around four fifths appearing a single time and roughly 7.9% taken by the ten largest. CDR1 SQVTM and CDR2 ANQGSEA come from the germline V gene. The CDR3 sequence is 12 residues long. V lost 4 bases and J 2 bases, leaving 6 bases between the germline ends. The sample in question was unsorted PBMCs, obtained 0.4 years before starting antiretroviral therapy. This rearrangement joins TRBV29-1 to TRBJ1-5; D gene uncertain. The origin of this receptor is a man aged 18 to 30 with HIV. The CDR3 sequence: CSVGSGNQPQHF. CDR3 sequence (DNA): TGCAGCGTTGGAAGCGGCAATCAGCCCCAGCATTTT.